The 24 T cell receptor beta chains below all came from one sample that was sequenced in a study of T cell responses to AZD1222 COVID-19 vaccine. Produced via immunoSEQ multiplex PCR; TCRdb's table is partial and in-frame only. Of about 120,000 clones detected, 80% to 90% appear once; the ten largest clones hold 2.5% to 4%. This material consisted of peripheral blood, taken on day 0 of AZD1222 vaccination. Receptors originate from an adult in good health.

The rearrangement uses TRBV19 and TRBJ1-2; the D gene is possibly TRBD1 (5 bases). The V and J ends lost 5 bases and 1 base respectively, with 17 bases between them. The CDR3 sequence is 16 residues long. The germline V gene has CDR1 LNHDA and CDR2 SQIVND (reference sequence). CDR3 protein: CASSPTGPKINYGYTF. The CDR3 DNA reads TGTGCCAGTAGTCCCACAGGCCCTAAGATTAACTATGGCTACACCTTC.

The J gene is TRBJ1-1, the V gene TRBV28; unclear D gene. Germline V gene sequence: CDR1 MDHEN, CDR2 SYDVKM. This CDR3 is 14 amino acids long. The V and J ends lost 3 bases and 1 base respectively, with 9 bases between them. In nucleotides, the CDR3 is TGTGCCAGCAGTTTTCCGACTAGGAACACTGAAGCTTTCTTT. Translating it yields CASSFPTRNTEAFF.

This chain connects TRBV23-1 to TRBJ1-6; D is undetermined. TRBV23-1 is filed as an ORF, its function uncertain. V was shortened by 4 bases and J by 7 bases, with 17 bases between the two germline ends. This CDR3 is 16 amino acids long. The CDR3 loop is CASSLVLQRQNSPLHF. The CDR3 region has the DNA TGCGCCAGCAGTCTCGTCCTTCAACGACAAAATTCACCCCTCCACTTT.

The J gene is TRBJ2-7, the V gene TRBV11-3; TRBD1 might be the D (6 bases). This CDR3 region has 13 residues. Trimming took off 1 base at V and 3 bases at J, with 7 bases between the two ends. Germline V CDR1 and CDR2: SGHNT, YENEEA. The CDR3: CASSLARGYEQYF. DNA for the CDR3: TGTGCCAGCAGCTTAGCCAGGGGCTACGAGCAGTACTTC.

The chain couples TRBV7-8 to TRBJ1-3; D not certain. The CDR3 contains 15 residues. Germline V lookup: CDR1 SGHVS, CDR2 FQNEAQ. The V gene lost 1 base and the J gene lost 0 bases, with 7 bases spanning the gap. Here the CDR3 DNA reads TGTGCCAGCAGCTTAGACAGTTACTCTGGAAACACCATATATTTT. Translation gives CASSLDSYSGNTIYF.

In DNA, the CDR3 is TGTGCCAGCACCCCGTCGGGTAGGCTCGCAGATACGCAGTATTTT. Its protein product is CASTPSGRLADTQYF. The chain is built from TRBV6-5 and TRBJ2-3, with D unresolved. CDR1 MNHEY and CDR2 SVGAGI come from the germline V gene. The CDR3 is made up of 15 amino acids. Between the trimmed V and J ends, which lost 7 bases and 4 bases, there was a span of 18 bases.

The CDR3 is CASSVGLAAGELFF. In DNA form, the CDR3 reads TGCGCCAGCAGCGTGGGACTAGCGGCGGGGGAGCTGTTTTTT. The chain combines TRBV5-1 with TRBJ2-2, with 11 bases identical to TRBD2. The CDR3 is 14 residues long. V lost 4 bases, J lost 8 bases, and 4 bases stayed unmatched. The germline CDR1 and CDR2 sequences are SGHRS and YFSETQ.

The CDR3 region is CASSLEKPGDTQYF. The CDR3 DNA reads as TGTGCCAGCAGCTTAGAGAAACCGGGAGATACGCAGTATTTT. V and J are TRBV7-3 and TRBJ2-3; D is undetermined. Germline assignment: CDR1 SGHTA and CDR2 FQGTGA. This CDR3 is 14 amino acids long. V gave up 2 bases and J gave up 5 bases, with 11 bases separating them.

This chain joins TRBV5-1 and TRBJ2-1; 9 nucleotides align to TRBD1. Germline loops: CDR1 SGHRS, CDR2 YFSETQ. There are 16 residues in the CDR3. J gave up 4 bases and V 0 bases, and 5 bases lay outside the gene matches. Here the CDR3 DNA reads TGCGCCAGCAGCTTGGCCGGGGGGACAGGGTACAATGAGCAGTTCTTC. Translating gives CASSLAGGTGYNEQFF.

V is TRBV6-1 and J is TRBJ1-5, with a possible D match to TRBD1 (6 bases). Germline values: CDR1 MNHNS, CDR2 SASEGT. The CDR3 spans 15 residues. Trimming took 0 bases from V and 1 from J, leaving 7 bases between them. This CDR3 reads CASSEAGGSNQPQHF. The CDR3 DNA is TGTGCCAGCAGTGAAGCAGGGGGGAGCAATCAGCCCCAGCATTTT.

The chain combines TRBV4-3 with TRBJ1-1, with D uncertain. Germline lookup yields CDR1 LGHNA and CDR2 YSLEER. The CDR3 sequence is 15 residues long. Trimming took 0 bases from V and 0 from J, leaving 8 bases between them. CDR3 sequence reads: CASSQDLRMNTEAFF. CDR3 bases: TGCGCCAGCAGCCAAGACTTGCGGATGAACACTGAAGCTTTCTTT.

The chain has TRBV19 and TRBJ2-2, with 7 nucleotides matching TRBD2. The CDR3 is 14 amino acids. The germline gives CDR1 LNHDA, CDR2 SQIVND (reference sequence). Germline trimming cut 9 bases from V and 7 bases from J; bases unmatched to any gene: 11. The CDR3 reads CASLNGGGNGELFF. In nucleotides, the CDR3 is TGTGCCAGCCTTAACGGGGGAGGGAACGGGGAGCTGTTTTTT.

This clone was detected ten times or more. The rearrangement joins TRBV11-2 to TRBJ2-7; D gene ambiguous. The germline V gene encodes CDR1 SGHAT and CDR2 FQNNGV. CDR3 length: 13 residues. The V gene lost 3 bases and the J gene lost 2 bases, with 8 bases spanning the gap. In DNA, the CDR3 is TGTGCCAGCAGCTTCGGGTTACCCTACGAGCAGTACTTC. It encodes CASSFGLPYEQYF.

The J gene is TRBJ2-5, the V gene TRBV11-1, with 10 bases fitting TRBD1. This CDR3 is 16 amino acids long. Losses at the gene ends were 5 bases for V and 5 bases for J; bases not matched to a gene: 11. Germline assignment: CDR1 SGHAT and CDR2 FQDESV (reference sequence). CDR3 in amino acids: CASSARQGATRETQYF. The CDR3 coding sequence is TGTGCCAGCAGCGCGCGACAGGGGGCGACCCGGGAGACCCAGTACTTC.

This chain joins TRBV27 and TRBJ1-6, with D hard to call. There are 16 residues in the CDR3. Germline V gives CDR1 MNHEY, CDR2 SMNVEV (reference sequence). V gave up 5 bases and J gave up 5 bases, with 16 bases separating them. The CDR3 loop is CASSVIGRPNNSPLHF. In DNA, the CDR3 is TGTGCCAGCAGTGTAATTGGGCGCCCAAATAATTCACCCCTCCACTTT.

The rearrangement joins TRBV28 to TRBJ2-7; no firm D call. V lost 6 bases, J lost 4 bases, and 19 bases lay in between. The germline V gene has CDR1 MDHEN and CDR2 SYDVKM. This CDR3 is built from 15 residues. The CDR3 DNA reads as TGTGCCAGCAGAAACCACCAGGAGTCCTCGTACGAGCAGTACTTC. Translated: CASRNHQESSYEQYF.

The J gene is TRBJ2-7, the V gene TRBV5-1, with D possibly TRBD2 on 5 matching bases. Between the trimmed V and J ends, which lost 4 bases and 1 base, there was a span of 21 bases. CDR3 length equals 17 residues. Germline loops: CDR1 SGHRS, CDR2 YFSETQ. CDR3 in DNA: TGCGCCAGCAGCCACGAGGGTAATAGCTGGTCGTCCTACGAGCAGTACTTC. Translation gives CASSHEGNSWSSYEQYF. Combining the CDR3 with reference TRBV5-1 and TRBJ2-7 gives the whole variable domain KAGVTQTPRYLIKTRGQQVTLSCSPISGHRSVSWYQQTPGQGLQFLFEYFSETQRNKGNFPGRFSGRQFSNSRSEMNVSTLELGDSALYLCASSHEGNSWSSYEQYFGPGTRLTVT.

The chain is built from TRBV19 and TRBJ2-5, with a possible D match to TRBD2 (6 bases). This CDR3 has 15 amino acids. V was trimmed by 4 bases and J by 3 bases, leaving 15 bases between them. Germline V CDR1 and CDR2: LNHDA, SQIVND (reference sequence). CDR3 sequence: CASSSGRRGKETQYF. DNA of the CDR3: TGTGCCAGTAGTAGCGGCAGACGGGGGAAAGAGACCCAGTACTTC. Supplemented by reference TRBV19 and TRBJ2-5, the full variable domain reads DGGITQSPKYLFRKEGQNVTLSCEQNLNHDAMYWYRQDPGQGLRLIYYSQIVNDFQKGDIAEGYSVSREKKESFPLTVTSAQKNPTAFYLCASSSGRRGKETQYFGPGTRLLVL.

The rearrangement joins TRBV6-5 to TRBJ1-2; possible D gene TRBD1, 5 bases. The CDR3 sequence is 16 residues long. The V gene's germline CDR1 is MNHEY and CDR2 SVGAGI. Trimming removed 4 bases at V and 4 bases at J, with 19 bases between. CDR3 sequence (DNA): TGTGCCAGCAGTTCCCCTAGGGGCGCGGGCCGCTATGGCTACACCTTC. As protein: CASSSPRGAGRYGYTF.

The rearrangement joins TRBV4-1 to TRBJ1-5; no definite D call. Per the germline V gene, CDR1 is MGHRA and CDR2 is YSYEKL. This CDR3 has 14 residues. V dropped 0 bases and J dropped 3 bases, with 6 bases sitting between them. The CDR3 sequence is CASSQETYNQPQHF. The DNA for the CDR3 is TGCGCCAGCAGCCAAGAAACCTACAATCAGCCCCAGCATTTT.

The chain has TRBV2 and TRBJ1-1, with no clear D. V lost 6 bases to trimming and J lost 4 bases, with 18 bases between them. Germline V gives CDR1 SNHLY, CDR2 FYNNEI. CDR3 size: 15 residues. CDR3 in DNA: TGTGCCAGCAGGCCATACAGAGATGAAGGCACTGAAGCTTTCTTT. Protein product: CASRPYRDEGTEAFF.

The V gene is TRBV4-2, the J gene TRBJ2-2; 10 nucleotides match TRBD2. The CDR3 covers 16 residues. V lost 2 bases and J lost 5; bases outside the gene matches: 5. Germline assignment: CDR1 LGHNA and CDR2 YNFKEQ. The DNA for the CDR3 is TGTGCCAGCAGCCAACAAAGCGGGAGGGTGACCGGGGAGCTGTTTTTT. Protein product: CASSQQSGRVTGELFF.

The chain joins TRBV25-1 to TRBJ2-5; D ambiguous. The CDR3 runs 13 residues. Between the trimmed V and J ends, which lost 5 bases and 5 bases, there was a span of 12 bases. CDR1 MGHDK and CDR2 SYGVNS come from the germline V gene. CDR3 sequence reads: CASSRPGQETQYF. The CDR3 nucleotides read TGTGCCAGCAGTCGTCCGGGTCAGGAGACCCAGTACTTC.

The V and J genes are TRBV11-2 and TRBJ2-7; possible D gene TRBD1, 5 bases. In germline, CDR1 is SGHAT, CDR2 FQNNGV. Trimming removed 3 bases from V and 3 bases from J, with 21 bases in between. The CDR3 spans 17 residues. The CDR3 nucleotides are TGTGCCAGCAGCTTGGGGCCATCTTTTTACAGTTACTACGAGCAGTACTTC. Protein sequence: CASSLGPSFYSYYEQYF.